This entry concerns a single T cell receptor (beta chain). The target antigen is unknown. The source of the sample is a study of cytomegalovirus exposure and HLA in healthy donors. Study observations and caveats: In a later analysis, across HLA loci, associated TCR counts were highest for DRB1, lowest for HLA-C.

Researchers ran the PCR with 60 Vbeta and 13 Jbeta primers. Measured with immunoSEQ multiplex PCR; TCRdb has only the in-frame clones, and not every one. The sample records some 98,000 clones, more than 70% being singletons. The CDR3 runs 16 residues. Trimming removed 5 bases at V and 6 bases at J, with 19 bases between. Looked up from germline, CDR1 is KGHSH and CDR2 is LQKENI. The sequencing input was PBMCs. The source of this sequence is a young man in good health and CMV-seropositive. J is TRBJ1-4 and V is TRBV18; weak D call: TRBD1 (6 bases). The CDR3 reads CASSALNRVTDEKLFF. The CDR3 region has the DNA TGTGCCAGCTCAGCCTTAAACAGGGTGACAGATGAAAAACTGTTTTTT.